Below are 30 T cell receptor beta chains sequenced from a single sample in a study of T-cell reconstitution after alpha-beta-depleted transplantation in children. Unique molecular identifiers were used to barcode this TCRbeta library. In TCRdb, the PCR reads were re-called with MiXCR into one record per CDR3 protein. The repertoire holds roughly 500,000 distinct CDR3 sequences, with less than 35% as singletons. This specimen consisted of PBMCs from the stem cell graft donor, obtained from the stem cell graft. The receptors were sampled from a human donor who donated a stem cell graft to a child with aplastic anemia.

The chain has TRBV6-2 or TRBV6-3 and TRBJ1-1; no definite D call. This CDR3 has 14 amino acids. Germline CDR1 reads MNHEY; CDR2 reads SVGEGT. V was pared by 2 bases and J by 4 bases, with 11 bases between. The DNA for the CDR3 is TGTGCCAGCAGTTACGCAGTGACGGCCACTGAAGCTTTCTTT. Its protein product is CASSYAVTATEAFF.

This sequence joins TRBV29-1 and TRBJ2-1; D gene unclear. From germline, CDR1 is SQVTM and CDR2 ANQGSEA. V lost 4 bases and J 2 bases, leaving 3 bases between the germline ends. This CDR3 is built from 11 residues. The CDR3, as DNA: TGCAGCGTTGGGCCCTACAATGAGCAGTTCTTC. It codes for CSVGPYNEQFF.

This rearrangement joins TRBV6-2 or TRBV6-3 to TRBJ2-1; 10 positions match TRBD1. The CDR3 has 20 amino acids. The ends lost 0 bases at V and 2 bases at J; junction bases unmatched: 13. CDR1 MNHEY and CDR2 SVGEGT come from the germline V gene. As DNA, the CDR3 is TGTGCCAGCAGTTACTCGATCCTCCAGGGAGACAGGGGGCCCTACAATGAGCAGTTCTTC. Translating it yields CASSYSILQGDRGPYNEQFF.

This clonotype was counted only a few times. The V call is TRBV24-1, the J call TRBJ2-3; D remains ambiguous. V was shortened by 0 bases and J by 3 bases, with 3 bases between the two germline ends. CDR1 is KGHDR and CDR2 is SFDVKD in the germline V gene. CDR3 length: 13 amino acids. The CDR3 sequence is CATSDLFTDTQYF. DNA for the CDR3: TGTGCCACCAGTGATTTGTTTACAGATACGCAGTATTTT.

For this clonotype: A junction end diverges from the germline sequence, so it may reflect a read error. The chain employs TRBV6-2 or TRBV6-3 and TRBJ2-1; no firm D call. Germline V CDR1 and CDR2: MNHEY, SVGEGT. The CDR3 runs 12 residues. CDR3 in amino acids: CASSSIPFEEFF. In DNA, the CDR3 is TGTGCCAGCAGTTCGATACCTTTTGAGGAGTTCTTC.

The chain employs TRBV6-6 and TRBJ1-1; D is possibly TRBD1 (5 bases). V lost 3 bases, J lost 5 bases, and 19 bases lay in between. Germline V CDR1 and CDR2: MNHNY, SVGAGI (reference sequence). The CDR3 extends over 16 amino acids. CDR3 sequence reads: CASSYGLRDSVTEAFF. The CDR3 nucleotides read TGTGCCAGCAGTTATGGGCTCCGGGACTCCGTAACTGAAGCTTTCTTT.

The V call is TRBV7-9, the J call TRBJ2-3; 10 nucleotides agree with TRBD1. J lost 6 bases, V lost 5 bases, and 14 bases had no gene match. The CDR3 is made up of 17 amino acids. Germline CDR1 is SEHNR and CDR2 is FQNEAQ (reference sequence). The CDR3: CASSRRIPGQGMDTQYF. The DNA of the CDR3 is TGTGCCAGCAGCAGACGGATCCCGGGACAGGGGATGGATACGCAGTATTTT.

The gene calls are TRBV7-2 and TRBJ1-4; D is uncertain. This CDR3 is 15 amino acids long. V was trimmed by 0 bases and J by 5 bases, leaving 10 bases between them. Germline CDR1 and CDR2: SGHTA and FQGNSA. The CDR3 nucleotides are TGTGCCAGCAGCTTAGCCCAGAAGACCAATGAAAAACTGTTTTTT. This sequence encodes CASSLAQKTNEKLFF.

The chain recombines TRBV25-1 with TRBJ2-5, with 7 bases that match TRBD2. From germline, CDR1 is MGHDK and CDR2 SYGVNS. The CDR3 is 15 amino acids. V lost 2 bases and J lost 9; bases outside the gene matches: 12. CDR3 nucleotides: TGTGCCAGCAGTGAAGTATCCAGCGGGACCGCGGCCCAGTACTTC. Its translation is CASSEVSSGTAAQYF. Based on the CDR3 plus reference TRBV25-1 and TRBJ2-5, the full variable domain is EADIYQTPRYLVIGTGKKITLECSQTMGHDKMYWYQQDPGMELHLIHYSYGVNSTEKGDLSSESTVSRIRTEHFPLTLESARPSHTSQYLCASSEVSSGTAAQYFGPGTRLLVL.

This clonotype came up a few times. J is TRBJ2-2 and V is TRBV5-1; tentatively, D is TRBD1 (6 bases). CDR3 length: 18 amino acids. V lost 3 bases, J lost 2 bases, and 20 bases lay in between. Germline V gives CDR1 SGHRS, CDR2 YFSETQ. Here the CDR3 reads CASSWGGGRDINTGELFF. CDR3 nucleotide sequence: TGCGCCAGCAGCTGGGGCGGTGGCCGGGACATTAACACCGGGGAGCTGTTTTTT.

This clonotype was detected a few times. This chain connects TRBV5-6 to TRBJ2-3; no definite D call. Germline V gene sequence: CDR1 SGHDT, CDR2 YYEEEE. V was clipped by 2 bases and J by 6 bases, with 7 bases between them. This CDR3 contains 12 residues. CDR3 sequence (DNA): TGTGCCAGCAGCTTCCCCAGCGATACGCAGTATTTT. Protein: CASSFPSDTQYF.

Here the CDR3 reads CSASSGAEVYNEQFF. Written as DNA, the CDR3 is TGCAGTGCTAGCTCCGGAGCGGAGGTATACAATGAGCAGTTCTTC. The chain uses TRBV20-1 and TRBJ2-1; D might be TRBD2 (5 bases). This CDR3 has 15 residues. V was trimmed by 3 bases and J by 4 bases, leaving 16 bases between them. The germline V gene encodes CDR1 DFQATT and CDR2 SNEGSKA (reference sequence).

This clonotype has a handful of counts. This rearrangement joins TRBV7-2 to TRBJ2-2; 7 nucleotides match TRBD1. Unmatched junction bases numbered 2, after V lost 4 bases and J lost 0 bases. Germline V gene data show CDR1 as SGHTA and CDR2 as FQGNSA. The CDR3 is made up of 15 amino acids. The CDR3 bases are TGTGCCAGCAGCTACGACAGGGCGAACACCGGGGAGCTGTTTTTT. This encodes CASSYDRANTGELFF.

This CDR3 is CASSPRQYGGSPLHF. Written as DNA, the CDR3 is TGTGCCAGCAGCCCCCGACAGTACGGCGGCTCACCCCTCCACTTT. The chain has TRBV7-2 and TRBJ1-6; TRBD1 might be the D (5 bases). The germline gives CDR1 SGHTA, CDR2 FQGNSA. The CDR3 has 15 amino acids. V was cut by 5 bases and J by 10 bases, with 18 bases left in between.

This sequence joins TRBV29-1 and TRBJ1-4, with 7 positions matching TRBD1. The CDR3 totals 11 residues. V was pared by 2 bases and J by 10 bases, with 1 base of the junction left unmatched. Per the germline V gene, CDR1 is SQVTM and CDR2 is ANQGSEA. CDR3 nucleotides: TGCAGCGTTGAACGACAGGGAAAACTGTTTTTT. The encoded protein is CSVERQGKLFF. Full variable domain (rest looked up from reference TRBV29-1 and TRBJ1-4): SAVISQKPSRDICQRGTSLTIQCQVDSQVTMMFWYRQQPGQSLTLIATANQGSEATYESGFVIDKFPISRPNLTFSTLTVSNMSPEDSSIYLCSVERQGKLFFGSGTQLSVL.

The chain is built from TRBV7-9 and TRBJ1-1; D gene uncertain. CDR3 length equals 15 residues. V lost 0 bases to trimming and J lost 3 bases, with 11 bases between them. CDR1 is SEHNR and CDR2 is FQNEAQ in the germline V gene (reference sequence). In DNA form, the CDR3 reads TGTGCCAGCAGCTTAGCGGCCCATCCCTACACTGAAGCTTTCTTT. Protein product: CASSLAAHPYTEAFF. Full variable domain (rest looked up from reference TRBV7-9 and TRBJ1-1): DTGVSQNPRHKITKRGQNVTFRCDPISEHNRLYWYRQTLGQGPEFLTYFQNEAQLEKSRLLSDRFSAERPKGSFSTLEIQRTEQGDSAMYLCASSLAAHPYTEAFFGQGTRLTVV.

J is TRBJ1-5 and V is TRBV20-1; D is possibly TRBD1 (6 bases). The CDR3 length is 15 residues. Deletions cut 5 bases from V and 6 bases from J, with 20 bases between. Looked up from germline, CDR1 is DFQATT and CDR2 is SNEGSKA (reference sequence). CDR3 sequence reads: CSALLDQGRGQPQHF. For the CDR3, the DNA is TGCAGTGCTCTACTGGACCAGGGGCGCGGTCAGCCCCAGCATTTT.

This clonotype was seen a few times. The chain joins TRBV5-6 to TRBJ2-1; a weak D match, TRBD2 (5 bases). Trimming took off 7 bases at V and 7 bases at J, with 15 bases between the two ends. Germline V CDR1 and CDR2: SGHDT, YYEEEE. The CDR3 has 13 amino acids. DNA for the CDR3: TGTGCCAGCCGCCTCCGGGGTCCTAATGAGCAGTTCTTC. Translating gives CASRLRGPNEQFF. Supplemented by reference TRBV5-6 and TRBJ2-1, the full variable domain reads DAGVTQSPTHLIKTRGQQVTLRCSPKSGHDTVSWYQQALGQGPQFIFQYYEEEERQRGNFPDRFSGHQFPNYSSELNVNALLLGDSALYLCASRLRGPNEQFFGPGTRLTVL.

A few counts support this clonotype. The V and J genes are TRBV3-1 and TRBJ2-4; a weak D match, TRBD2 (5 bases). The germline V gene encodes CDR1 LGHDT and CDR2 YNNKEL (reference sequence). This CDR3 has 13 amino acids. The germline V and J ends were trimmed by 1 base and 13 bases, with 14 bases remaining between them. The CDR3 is CASSQANAGGQYF. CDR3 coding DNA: TGTGCCAGCAGCCAAGCCAACGCGGGCGGGCAGTACTTC. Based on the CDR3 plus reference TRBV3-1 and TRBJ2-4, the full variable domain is DTAVSQTPKYLVTQMGNDKSIKCEQNLGHDTMYWYKQDSKKFLKIMFSYNNKELIINETVPNRFSPKSPDKAHLNLHINSLELGDSAVYFCASSQANAGGQYFGAGTRLSVL.

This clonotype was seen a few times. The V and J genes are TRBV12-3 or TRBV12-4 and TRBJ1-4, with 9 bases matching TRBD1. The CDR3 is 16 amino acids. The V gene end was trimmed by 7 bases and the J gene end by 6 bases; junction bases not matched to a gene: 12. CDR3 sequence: CASTRGATGGDEKLFF. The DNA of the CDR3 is TGTGCCAGCACCCGAGGGGCGACAGGGGGAGATGAAAAACTGTTTTTT.

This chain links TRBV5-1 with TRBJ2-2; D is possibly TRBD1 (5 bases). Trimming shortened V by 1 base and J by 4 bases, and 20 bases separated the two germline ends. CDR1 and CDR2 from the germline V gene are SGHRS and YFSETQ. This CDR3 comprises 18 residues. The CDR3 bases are TGCGCCAGCAGCTTGTCGGACAATTATCGGGCTTTCACCGGGGAGCTGTTTTTT. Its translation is CASSLSDNYRAFTGELFF.

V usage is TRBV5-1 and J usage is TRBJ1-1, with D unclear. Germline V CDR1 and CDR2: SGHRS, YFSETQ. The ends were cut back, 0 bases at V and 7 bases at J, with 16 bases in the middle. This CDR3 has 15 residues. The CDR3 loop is CASSLVGVSKGEAFF. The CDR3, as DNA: TGCGCCAGCAGCTTGGTCGGGGTGAGTAAGGGTGAAGCTTTCTTT.

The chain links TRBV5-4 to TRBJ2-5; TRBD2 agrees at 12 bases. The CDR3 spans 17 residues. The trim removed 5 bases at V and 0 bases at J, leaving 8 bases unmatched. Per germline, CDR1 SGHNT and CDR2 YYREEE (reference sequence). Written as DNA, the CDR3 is TGTGCCAGCAGTCTTTATAGACTAGCGGGGGACCAAGAGACCCAGTACTTC. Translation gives CASSLYRLAGDQETQYF.

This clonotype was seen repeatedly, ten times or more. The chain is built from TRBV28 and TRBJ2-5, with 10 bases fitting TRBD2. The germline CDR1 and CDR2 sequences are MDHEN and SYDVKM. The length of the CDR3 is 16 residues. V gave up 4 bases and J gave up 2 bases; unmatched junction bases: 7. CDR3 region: CASSSGLAERQETQYF. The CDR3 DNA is TGTGCCAGCAGTTCCGGACTAGCGGAGAGACAAGAGACCCAGTACTTC.

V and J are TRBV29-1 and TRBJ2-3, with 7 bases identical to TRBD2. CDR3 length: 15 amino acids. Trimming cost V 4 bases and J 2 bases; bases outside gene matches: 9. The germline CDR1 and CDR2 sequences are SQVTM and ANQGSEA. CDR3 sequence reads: CSVARGGPYTDTQYF. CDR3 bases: TGCAGCGTTGCCCGGGGAGGGCCCTACACAGATACGCAGTATTTT.

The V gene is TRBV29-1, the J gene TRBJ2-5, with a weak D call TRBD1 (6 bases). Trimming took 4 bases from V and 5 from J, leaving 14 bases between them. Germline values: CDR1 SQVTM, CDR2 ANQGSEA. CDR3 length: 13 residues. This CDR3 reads CSVAYRAAETQYF. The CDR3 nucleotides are TGCAGCGTTGCTTACAGGGCGGCGGAGACCCAGTACTTC.

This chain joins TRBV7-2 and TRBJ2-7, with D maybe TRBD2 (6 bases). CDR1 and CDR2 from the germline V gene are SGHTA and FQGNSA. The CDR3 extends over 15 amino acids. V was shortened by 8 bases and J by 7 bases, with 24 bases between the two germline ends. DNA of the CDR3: TGTGCCAGCCCTCCGCCGGGCGGGATCGTAGGGGAGCAGTACTTC. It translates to CASPPPGGIVGEQYF.

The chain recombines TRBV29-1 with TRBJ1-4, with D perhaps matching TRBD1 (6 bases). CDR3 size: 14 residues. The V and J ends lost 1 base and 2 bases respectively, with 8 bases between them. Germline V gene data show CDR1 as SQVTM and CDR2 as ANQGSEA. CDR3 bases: TGCAGCGTTGAAGGCAGGGGCACTAATGAAAAACTGTTTTTT. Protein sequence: CSVEGRGTNEKLFF. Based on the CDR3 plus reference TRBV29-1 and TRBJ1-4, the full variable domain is SAVISQKPSRDICQRGTSLTIQCQVDSQVTMMFWYRQQPGQSLTLIATANQGSEATYESGFVIDKFPISRPNLTFSTLTVSNMSPEDSSIYLCSVEGRGTNEKLFFGSGTQLSVL.

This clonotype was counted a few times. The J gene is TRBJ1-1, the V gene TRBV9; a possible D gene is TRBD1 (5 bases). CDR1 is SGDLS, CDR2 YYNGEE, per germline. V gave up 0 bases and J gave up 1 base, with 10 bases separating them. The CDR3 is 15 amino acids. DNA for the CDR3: TGTGCCAGCAGCGTAGACGGGACGCCGAACACTGAAGCTTTCTTT. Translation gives CASSVDGTPNTEAFF.

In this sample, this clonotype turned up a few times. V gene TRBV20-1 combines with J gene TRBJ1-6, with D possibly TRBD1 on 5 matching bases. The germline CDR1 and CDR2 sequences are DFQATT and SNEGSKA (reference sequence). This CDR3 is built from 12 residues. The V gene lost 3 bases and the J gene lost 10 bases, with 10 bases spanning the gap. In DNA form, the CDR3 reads TGCAGTGCTAGGACGGCAGGGTCACCCCTCCACTTT. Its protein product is CSARTAGSPLHF.